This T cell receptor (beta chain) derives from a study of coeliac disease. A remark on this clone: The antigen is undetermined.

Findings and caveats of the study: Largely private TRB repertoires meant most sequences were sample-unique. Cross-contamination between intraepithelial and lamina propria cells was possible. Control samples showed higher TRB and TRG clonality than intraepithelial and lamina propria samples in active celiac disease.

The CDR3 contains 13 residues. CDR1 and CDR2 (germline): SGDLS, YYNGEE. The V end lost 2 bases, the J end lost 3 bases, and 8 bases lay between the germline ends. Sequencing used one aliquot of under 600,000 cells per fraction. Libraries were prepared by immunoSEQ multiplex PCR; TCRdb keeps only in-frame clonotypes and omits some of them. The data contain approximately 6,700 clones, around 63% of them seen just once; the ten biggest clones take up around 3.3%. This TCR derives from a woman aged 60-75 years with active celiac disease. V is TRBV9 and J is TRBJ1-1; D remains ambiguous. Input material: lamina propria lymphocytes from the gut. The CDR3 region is CASSVRVDTEAFF. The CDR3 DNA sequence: TGTGCCAGCAGCGTTCGGGTGGACACTGAAGCTTTCTTT.